The clone carrying this T cell receptor beta chain occurred once. The CDR3 contains 13 residues. Germline V gives CDR1 PRHDT, CDR2 FYEKMQ (reference sequence). V was clipped by 11 bases and J by 5 bases, with 19 bases between them. The record originates from a study of tumor and adjacent non-tumor tissue in lung cancer. The library came from three nested PCR rounds adapted from ARM-PCR protocols. MiXCR was run by TCRdb on the multiplex PCR reads, yielding one entry per CDR3 protein. Of roughly 120,000 distinct CDR3 sequences listed, around 82% were seen once; the top ten hold under 25%. This sample's RNA came from whole unsorted tissue.

The V gene is TRBV13, the J gene TRBJ2-7; D possibly corresponds to TRBD2 (6 bases). The sequenced material came from lung tumor tissue. This receptor was identified in a man between 65 and 80 years old with non-small cell lung cancer. CDR3 DNA sequence: TGTGCCCCCTGCTCAACCACGGGGGACGAGCAGTACTTC. Amino acid sequence: CAPCSTTGDEQYF.